This T cell receptor beta chain came from a study of tumor and adjacent non-tumor tissue in lung cancer. Whole-study context: Samples averaged roughly 4.3 million productive TCRbeta reads each. Study-wide results and limits: Tumor tissue had significantly higher TCR diversity than normal lung.

TCRbeta libraries were built with three rounds of nested PCR, modified from ARM-PCR. TCRdb used MiXCR to reprocess the multiplex PCR reads, holding one entry per CDR3 protein. The sample lists roughly 220,000 distinct CDR3 sequences; 70% to 75% were seen once. Germline assignment: CDR1 LGHNA and CDR2 YSLEER. The CDR3 length is 15 residues. Of note for this clonotype: Its antigen remains unidentified. The CDR3 carries no conserved terminal phenylalanine or tryptophan, so it likely arises from a read error.

This sample's RNA came from whole unsorted tissue. The V and J genes are TRBV4-3 and TRBJ2-3; D not certain. Sequenced material: lung tumor tissue. The source is a man aged 55 to 70 with non-small cell lung cancer. Here the CDR3 reads CASSLSRLSTDTQYL. CDR3 coding DNA: TGCGCCAGTAGCCTCAGCCGCCTGAGCACAGATACGCAGTATTTA.